One and the same sample provided the 26 T cell receptor beta chains below, sequenced in a study of vaccination effects on CD4 cells after COVID-19. Expansion of antigen-specific CD4+ T cells with viral peptide pools was carried out by the ViraFEST assay before sequencing. The authors isolated CD4+ T cells after ten to eleven days of culture. PCR-confirmed SARS-CoV-2 infection occurred in the person between March and December 2020. Participants received two doses of either the BNT162b2 or mRNA-1273 vaccine. Some clones are missing from TCRdb's copy, which holds only in-frame ones; the method was immunoSEQ multiplex PCR. This table holds about 15,000 clones, less than 85% found once. Their cognate antigens are unknown. The material was CD4+ T cells from PBMCs cultured with SARS-CoV-2 spike peptides, obtained after COVID-19 vaccination. The origin of the receptors is a human donor who had a prior SARS-CoV-2 infection.

This chain links TRBV18 with TRBJ1-3; D ambiguous. This CDR3 contains 14 residues. The germline V and J ends were trimmed by 2 bases and 4 bases, with 9 bases remaining between them. Per germline, CDR1 KGHSH and CDR2 LQKENI. The CDR3 DNA is TGTGCCAGCTCACCAGGAGGGCTCGGAAACACCATATATTTT. Translated: CASSPGGLGNTIYF.

The CDR3 DNA reads TGTGCCAGCTCGGACGGACAGGGGGTGAAGGGCTACACCTTC. Translating gives CASSDGQGVKGYTF. The chain employs TRBV18 and TRBJ1-2, with TRBD1 identical over 10 bases. The CDR3 sequence is 14 residues long. V dropped 6 bases and J dropped 8; count of bases not matched to a gene: 9. Germline CDR1 and CDR2: KGHSH and LQKENI.

The V gene is TRBV9, the J gene TRBJ2-5; 10 bases line up with TRBD1. The CDR3 runs 14 residues. V was clipped by 0 bases and J by 6 bases; unmatched bases: 2. CDR1 and CDR2 from the germline V gene are SGDLS and YYNGEE. CDR3: CASSVVDRGKTQYF. Written as DNA, the CDR3 is TGTGCCAGCAGCGTAGTGGACAGGGGGAAGACCCAGTACTTC. The full variable domain, rest sourced from reference TRBV9 and TRBJ2-5, is DSGVTQTPKHLITATGQRVTLRCSPRSGDLSVYWYQQSLDQGLQFLIQYYNGEERAKGNILERFSAQQFPDLHSELNLSSLELGDSALYFCASSVVDRGKTQYFGPGTRLLVL.

The count of this clone is one. This chain links TRBV4-2 with TRBJ1-2; D gene ambiguous. Deletions cut 0 bases from V and 4 bases from J, with 9 bases between. This CDR3 has 14 amino acids. Germline loops: CDR1 LGHNA, CDR2 YNFKEQ. The CDR3 region is CASSQDWAAYGYTF. In DNA, the CDR3 is TGTGCCAGCAGCCAAGACTGGGCAGCCTATGGCTACACCTTC.

The V call is TRBV24-1, the J call TRBJ2-1, with a weak D call TRBD2 (5 bases). This CDR3 comprises 13 residues. Germline CDR1 is KGHDR and CDR2 is SFDVKD. V lost 1 base and J 9 bases, leaving 9 bases between the germline ends. In DNA form, the CDR3 reads TGTGCCACCAGTGATTTCGGGATGGGTGAGCAGTTCTTC. It codes for CATSDFGMGEQFF.

This rearrangement joins TRBV7-3 to TRBJ2-1, with D tentatively TRBD2 (6 bases). The CDR3 has 12 amino acids. Trimming removed 4 bases from V and 7 bases from J, with 8 bases in between. CDR1 SGHTA and CDR2 FQGTGA come from the germline V gene. The CDR3 protein is CASSSAGNEQFF. For the CDR3, the DNA is TGTGCCAGCAGCTCGGCGGGGAATGAGCAGTTCTTC.

The chain joins TRBV29-1 to TRBJ2-5, with D hard to call. The V and J ends lost 3 bases and 7 bases respectively, with 18 bases between them. In germline, CDR1 is SQVTM, CDR2 ANQGSEA. This CDR3 is 14 amino acids long. CDR3: CSVDPVGSFWTQYF. The CDR3 region has the DNA TGCAGCGTTGATCCCGTGGGGTCTTTTTGGACCCAGTACTTC.

This clone was seen more than once but under ten times. This chain joins TRBV3-1 (or the pseudogene TRBV3-2) and TRBJ1-3; D is ambiguous. V was clipped by 1 base and J by 0 bases, with 13 bases between them. The germline V gene encodes CDR1 LGHDT and CDR2 YNNKEL (reference sequence). CDR3 size: 17 residues. Here the CDR3 reads CASSQVGRSYSGNTIYF. In DNA, the CDR3 is TGTGCCAGCAGCCAAGTTGGCCGGTCTTACTCTGGAAACACCATATATTTT.

This clone is a singleton in its sample. V is TRBV6-2 or TRBV6-3 and J is TRBJ2-7; tentative D call: TRBD1 (5 bases). Trimming removed 6 bases at V and 2 bases at J, with 8 bases between. The CDR3 spans 12 residues. Germline assignment: CDR1 MNHEY and CDR2 SVGEGT. The CDR3 reads CASSQGPYEQYF. CDR3 sequence (DNA): TGTGCCAGCAGCCAGGGCCCCTACGAGCAGTACTTC.

The chain is built from TRBV3-1 (or the pseudogene TRBV3-2) and TRBJ1-2; D remains unclear. Germline V gene lookup returns CDR1 LGHDT and CDR2 YNNKEL (reference sequence). CDR3 length equals 16 residues. Trimming shortened V by 1 base and J by 0 bases, and 12 bases separated the two germline ends. The CDR3 nucleotides read TGTGCCAGCAGCCAAGTCGGGAAGGTGACTAACTATGGCTACACCTTC. Encoded protein: CASSQVGKVTNYGYTF.

This clone occurred once. V and J are TRBV10-3 and TRBJ1-3, with unresolved D. Germline CDR1 is ENHRY and CDR2 is SYGVKD. The CDR3 has 17 amino acids. V gave up 0 bases and J gave up 4 bases, with 16 bases separating them. CDR3 protein: CAISESLPWTAGNTIYF. Written as DNA, the CDR3 is TGTGCCATCAGTGAGTCTTTACCCTGGACCGCCGGAAACACCATATATTTT.

J is TRBJ2-7 and V is TRBV6-5; TRBD1 aligns across 8 bases. From germline, CDR1 is MNHEY and CDR2 SVGAGI. V dropped 6 bases and J dropped 1; count of bases not matched to a gene: 2. The CDR3 spans 13 residues. In DNA, the CDR3 is TGTGCCAGCAGCGGACAGGGATCCTACGAGCAGTACTTC. Translating it yields CASSGQGSYEQYF.

This chain links TRBV5-4 with TRBJ2-3, with TRBD2 as a possible D gene (6 bases). Trimming removed 0 bases at V and 2 bases at J, with 16 bases between. This CDR3 is built from 17 residues. Germline V CDR1 and CDR2: SGHNT, YYREEE (reference sequence). CDR3 region: CASSLGGERRFTDTQYF. The CDR3 coding sequence is TGTGCCAGCAGCTTGGGGGGGGAGAGAAGGTTCACAGATACGCAGTATTTT.

This chain joins TRBV6-2 or TRBV6-3 and TRBJ2-3, with D possibly being TRBD2 (5 bases). This CDR3 is built from 16 residues. Germline lookup yields CDR1 MNHEY and CDR2 SVGEGT. V was shortened by 2 bases and J by 2 bases, with 14 bases between the two germline ends. The CDR3 DNA reads as TGTGCCAGCAGTTACCCCGGCCGGGGTTACACAGATACGCAGTATTTT. Protein product: CASSYPGRGYTDTQYF.

The chain uses TRBV5-1 and TRBJ2-7; D is possibly TRBD1 or TRBD2 (6 bases each). V was pared by 3 bases and J by 1 base, with 20 bases between. CDR3 size: 17 residues. Germline-derived CDR1 and CDR2 are SGHRS and YFSETQ. CDR3 sequence reads: CASSSSWRGKPSYEQYF. In nucleotides, the CDR3 is TGCGCCAGCAGCTCGTCCTGGAGGGGGAAGCCATCCTACGAGCAGTACTTC.

This clone was seen a few times. The V gene is TRBV4-2, the J gene TRBJ2-7; 7 bases map to TRBD2. The CDR3 spans 15 residues. With V trimmed by 1 base and J by 5 bases, 8 bases remained unmatched. Per germline, CDR1 LGHNA and CDR2 YNFKEQ. Here the CDR3 reads CASSQVAGEGNEQYF. CDR3 nucleotides: TGTGCCAGCAGCCAAGTGGCGGGAGAGGGGAACGAGCAGTACTTC.

The genes are TRBV9 and TRBJ1-4; TRBD1 matches at 9 bases. Trimming removed 3 bases from V and 7 bases from J; junction bases left unmatched: 7. Per the germline V gene, CDR1 is SGDLS and CDR2 is YYNGEE. This CDR3 has 15 residues. In nucleotides, the CDR3 is TGTGCCAGCAGCGAACGACAGGGGGACTTTGAAAAACTGTTTTTT. Its translation is CASSERQGDFEKLFF. The full variable domain, in which reference TRBV9 and TRBJ1-4 provide the parts outside the CDR3, is DSGVTQTPKHLITATGQRVTLRCSPRSGDLSVYWYQQSLDQGLQFLIQYYNGEERAKGNILERFSAQQFPDLHSELNLSSLELGDSALYFCASSERQGDFEKLFFGSGTQLSVL.

The chain is built from TRBV4-2 and TRBJ2-7; TRBD1 aligns across 8 bases. The V segment lost 5 bases and the J segment 0 bases; nucleotides outside the gene matches: 12. Germline V gene sequence: CDR1 LGHNA, CDR2 YNFKEQ. The CDR3 totals 17 residues. CDR3 DNA: TGTGCCAGCAGCAGACAGGGGTCAGGACAGAGCTCCTACGAGCAGTACTTC. Translated: CASSRQGSGQSSYEQYF.

This clone was counted a single time. The chain has TRBV11-2 and TRBJ1-4; no clear D gene. Per germline, CDR1 SGHAT and CDR2 FQNNGV. The V gene lost 5 bases and the J gene lost 8 bases, with 18 bases spanning the gap. The CDR3 runs 15 residues. The CDR3 coding sequence is TGTGCCAGCAGCCGTACCGGTCAAGGCGGGGAAAAACTGTTTTTT. This encodes CASSRTGQGGEKLFF.

The rearrangement links TRBV30 to TRBJ1-3, with D unclear. The CDR3 is made up of 13 amino acids. V was pared by 1 base and J by 0 bases, with 4 bases between. The germline CDR1 and CDR2 sequences are GTSNPN and SVGIG (reference sequence). This CDR3 reads CAWSEYSGNTIYF. As DNA, the CDR3 is TGTGCCTGGAGTGAATACTCTGGAAACACCATATATTTT.

This chain joins TRBV7-9 and TRBJ1-2; D call uncertain. CDR1 and CDR2 (germline): SEHNR, FQNEAQ (reference sequence). The ends were cut back, 2 bases at V and 2 bases at J, with 6 bases in the middle. This CDR3 contains 13 residues. CDR3: CASSLSDNYGYTF. For the CDR3, the DNA is TGTGCCAGCAGCTTAAGTGACAACTATGGCTACACCTTC.

The CDR3 DNA is TGCGCCAGCAGCCCGCGGGCGAAACAGGGGAACACTGAAGCTTTCTTT. This gives the protein CASSPRAKQGNTEAFF. The chain carries TRBV4-1 and TRBJ1-1, with D perhaps TRBD1 (6 bases). This CDR3 has 16 residues. Germline V gene sequence: CDR1 MGHRA, CDR2 YSYEKL. The V and J ends lost 4 bases and 1 base respectively, with 16 bases between them.

The rearrangement links TRBV30 to TRBJ1-5, with D uncertain. V was cut by 5 bases and J by 9 bases, with 14 bases left in between. The CDR3 is 12 amino acids. From germline, CDR1 is GTSNPN and CDR2 SVGIG (reference sequence). The chain's CDR3 is CAWSRGRRPQHF. The CDR3 DNA reads TGTGCCTGGTCGCGGGGTAGGAGGCCCCAGCATTTT. Together with reference TRBV30 and TRBJ1-5, the CDR3 gives the full variable domain: SQTIHQWPATLVQPVGSPLSLECTVEGTSNPNLYWYRQAAGRGLQLLFYSVGIGQISSEVPQNLSASRPQDRQFILSSKKLLLSDSGFYLCAWSRGRRPQHFGDGTRLSIL.

The genes are TRBV6-2 or TRBV6-3 and TRBJ2-7, with TRBD1 matching over 8 bases. V shed 4 bases, J shed 2 bases, and the junction held 7 bases outside the gene matches. Germline-derived CDR1 and CDR2 are MNHEY and SVGEGT. The CDR3 contains 15 residues. The CDR3 here is CASSFDRGFTYEQYF. In DNA, the CDR3 is TGTGCCAGCAGTTTCGACAGGGGTTTTACCTACGAGCAGTACTTC.

This clone is a singleton in its sample. This chain joins TRBV7-2 and TRBJ2-4; 7 bases agree with TRBD2. This CDR3 contains 14 residues. Germline CDR1 is SGHTA and CDR2 is FQGNSA. With 3 bases clipped from V and 1 base from J, the junction kept 0 bases outside the gene matches. CDR3 amino acids: CASSFGGAKNIQYF. The DNA for the CDR3 is TGTGCCAGCAGCTTCGGGGGGGCCAAAAACATTCAGTACTTC.

J is TRBJ2-3 and V is TRBV4-1; 12 nucleotides agree with TRBD1. The CDR3 runs 16 residues. Germline CDR1 reads MGHRA; CDR2 reads YSYEKL. Trimming took 0 bases from V and 5 from J; bases not matched to a gene: 3. For the CDR3, the DNA is TGCGCCAGCAGCCAAGATGGGGACAGGGGGCGAGATACGCAGTATTTT. Translated, it gives CASSQDGDRGRDTQYF.